This T cell receptor (beta chain) was identified during a study of CD8+ T cells in alopecia areata (dated by TCRdb to 2016 to 2019). Background for the entire study: The study used high-throughput TCRbeta sequencing to examine T cell clonal expansion in alopecia areata, in both the C3H/HeJ mouse model and human patients. Scalp tissue and sorted CD4+ and CD8+ peripheral blood T cells from patchy and totalis/universalis alopecia areata patients and from healthy controls were covered by human TCRbeta sequencing. Scalp clonality was compared across normal scalp (n=4), patchy alopecia areata scalp (n=8), and alopecia totalis/universalis scalp (n=8). RNA was obtained with the PAXgene miRNA kit for fixed scalp, the miRNeasy kit for PBMCs, and the RNeasy kit for mouse skin. TCRbeta CDR3 regions were amplified by immunoSEQ multiplex PCR using 35 Vbeta forward and 13 Jbeta reverse primers. Study-wide conclusions, independent of this receptor: Compared with normal scalp, lesional scalp had higher clonality and more expanded CD8+ clones, particularly in alopecia totalis/universalis, a pattern that suggests antigenic drive. Scalp TCR repertoire analysis is complicated because resident alphabeta T cells in normal human skin are also sequenced, whereas mouse skin is dominated by gammadelta T cells. TCR sequences shared between patients were less clear than in mice, possibly partly because of HLA diversity in the patient population.

Lesional scalp punch biopsies and peripheral blood were obtained from alopecia areata patients. PBMCs were isolated by density centrifugation and stained for CD3, CD4 and CD8, and CD4+ and CD8+ T cells were sorted on a FACSAria. The untreated alopecia areata patients were recruited through a multicenter biomarker study. For roughly 5 biomarker-study patients, blood CD8+ T cells were further sorted into NKG2D-low and NKG2D-high fractions. Receptor libraries were prepared by the immunoSEQ multiplex PCR assay. To provide template for TCR sequencing, every sample had RNA extracted and reverse transcribed into cDNA. First-strand cDNA was synthesized with SuperScript III using a 2:1 mix of oligo-dT and random hexamers. A synthetic immune receptor repertoire was used to assess amplification bias, and residual bias was removed computationally. The paper's processing steps were these. After raw reads were preprocessed to remove errors, the CDR3 was defined following IMGT conventions as running from the conserved cysteine to phenylalanine. Clonality was computed by normalizing Shannon entropy by log2 of the number of productive unique TCRs and subtracting the result from 1. Scalp TCRbeta sequences were cross-referenced with sorted blood CD4 and CD8 repertoires so that the CD4 or CD8 identity of scalp clones could be inferred. TCRdb provides this immuneACCESS table in a form limited to in-frame rearrangements. Some clones are lacking; in checked studies, under half of them reflect an unresolved V gene, and why the rest are absent is not known. V and J calls and clone size are those listed in that table; D and trimming were worked out from the DNA. The sample table holds around 82,000 clones, of which 51% were seen once. The ten top clones hold approximately 5.3% of the sample.

About this clone: This clone's antigen is unknown. Qualities for individual bases were not recorded, and no much larger clone is one base off.

The TCR originated in a human donor with alopecia areata. Sequenced material: NKG2D-high CD8+ T cells sorted from blood. Interpreted using the paper, the cell subset or site label stands for: sorted CD8+ NKG2D-high blood T cells.

The nucleotides are TGCGCCAGCAGCCAAGATGACGTATATAATTCACCCCTCCACTTT. Translated, it reads CASSQDDVYNSPLHF. The V and J segments used are TRBV4-1 and TRBJ1-6; no confident D gene assignment can be made. CDR1 and CDR2 (MGHRA, YSYEKL) derive from the germline V gene. A distance of 7 bases separates the germline ends of V and J, which lose 0 bases and 4 bases respectively. CDR3 length: 15 amino acids, cysteine to phenylalanine. The DNA shown is the 45-base CDR3, in frame from base 1.